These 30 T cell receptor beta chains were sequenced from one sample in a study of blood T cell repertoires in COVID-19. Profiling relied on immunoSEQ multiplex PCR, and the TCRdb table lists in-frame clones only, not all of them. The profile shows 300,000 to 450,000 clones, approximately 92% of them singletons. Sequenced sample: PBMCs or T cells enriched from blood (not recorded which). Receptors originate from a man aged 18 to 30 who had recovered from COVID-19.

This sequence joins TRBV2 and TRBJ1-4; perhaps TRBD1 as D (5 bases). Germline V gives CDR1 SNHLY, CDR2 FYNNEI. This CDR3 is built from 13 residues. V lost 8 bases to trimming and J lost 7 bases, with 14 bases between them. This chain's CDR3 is CASLNPGVEKLFF. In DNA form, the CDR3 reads TGTGCCAGCTTGAACCCGGGGGTTGAAAAACTGTTTTTT.

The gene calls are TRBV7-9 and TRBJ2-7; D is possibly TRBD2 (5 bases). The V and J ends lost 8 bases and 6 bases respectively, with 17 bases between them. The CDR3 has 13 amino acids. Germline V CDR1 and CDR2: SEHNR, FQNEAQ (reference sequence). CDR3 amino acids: CASGGGHFGEQYF. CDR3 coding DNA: TGTGCCAGCGGTGGAGGCCACTTTGGCGAGCAGTACTTC.

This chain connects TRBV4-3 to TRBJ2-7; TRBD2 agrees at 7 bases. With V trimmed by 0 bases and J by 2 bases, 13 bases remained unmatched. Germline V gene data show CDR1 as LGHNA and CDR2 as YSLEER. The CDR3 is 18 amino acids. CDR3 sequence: CASSQDRSGPSVTYEQYF. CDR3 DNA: TGCGCCAGCAGCCAAGATCGTAGCGGGCCCTCCGTAACCTACGAGCAGTACTTC.

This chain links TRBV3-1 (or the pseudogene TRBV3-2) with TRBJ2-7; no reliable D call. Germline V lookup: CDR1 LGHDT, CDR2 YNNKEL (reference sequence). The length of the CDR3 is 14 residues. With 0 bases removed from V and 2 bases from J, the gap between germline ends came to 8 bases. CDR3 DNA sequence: TGTGCCAGCAGCCAAGATACGCGCGCCTACGAGCAGTACTTC. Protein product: CASSQDTRAYEQYF.

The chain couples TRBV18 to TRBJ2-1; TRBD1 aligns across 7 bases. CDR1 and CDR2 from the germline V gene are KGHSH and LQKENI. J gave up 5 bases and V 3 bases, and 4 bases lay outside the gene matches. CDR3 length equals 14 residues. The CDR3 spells CASSPLGQNNEQFF. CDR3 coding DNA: TGTGCCAGCTCACCTCTGGGACAGAACAATGAGCAGTTCTTC.

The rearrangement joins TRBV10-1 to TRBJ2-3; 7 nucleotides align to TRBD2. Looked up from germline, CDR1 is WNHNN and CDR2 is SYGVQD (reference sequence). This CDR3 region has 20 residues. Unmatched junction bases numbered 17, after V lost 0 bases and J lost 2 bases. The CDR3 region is CASSESTGGNSGFLTDTQYF. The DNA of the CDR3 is TGCGCCAGCAGTGAGTCGACCGGAGGGAATAGCGGGTTCCTCACAGATACGCAGTATTTT.

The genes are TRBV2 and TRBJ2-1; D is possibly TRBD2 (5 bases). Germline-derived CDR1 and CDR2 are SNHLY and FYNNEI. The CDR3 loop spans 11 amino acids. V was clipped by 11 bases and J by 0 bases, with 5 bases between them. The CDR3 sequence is CAGSSYNEQFF. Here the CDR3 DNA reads TGTGCCGGGAGCTCCTACAATGAGCAGTTCTTC.

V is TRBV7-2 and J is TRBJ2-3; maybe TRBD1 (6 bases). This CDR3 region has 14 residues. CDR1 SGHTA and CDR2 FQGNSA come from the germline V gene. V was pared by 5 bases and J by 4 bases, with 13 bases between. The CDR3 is CASSQQGVADTQYF. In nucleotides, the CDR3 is TGTGCCAGCAGCCAACAGGGAGTCGCAGATACGCAGTATTTT.

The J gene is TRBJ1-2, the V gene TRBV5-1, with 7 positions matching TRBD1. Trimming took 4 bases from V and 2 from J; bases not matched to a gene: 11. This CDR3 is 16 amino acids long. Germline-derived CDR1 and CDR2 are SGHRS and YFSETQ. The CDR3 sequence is CASSRDSLLGNYGYTF. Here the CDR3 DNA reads TGCGCCAGCAGCCGGGACAGTTTATTGGGCAACTATGGCTACACCTTC.

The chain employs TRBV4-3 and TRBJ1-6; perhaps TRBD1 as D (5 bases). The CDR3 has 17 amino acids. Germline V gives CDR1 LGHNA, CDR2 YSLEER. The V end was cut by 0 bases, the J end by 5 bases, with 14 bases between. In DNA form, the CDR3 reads TGCGCCAGCAGCCAAGACCCCGGGGGTAATAATAATTCACCCCTCCACTTT. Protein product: CASSQDPGGNNNSPLHF.

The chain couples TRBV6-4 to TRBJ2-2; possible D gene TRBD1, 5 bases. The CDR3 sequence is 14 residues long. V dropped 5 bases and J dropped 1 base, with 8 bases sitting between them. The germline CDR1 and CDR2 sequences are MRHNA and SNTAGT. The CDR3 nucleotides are TGTGCCAGCAGTCAGGGTCTGAACACCGGGGAGCTGTTTTTT. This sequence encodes CASSQGLNTGELFF.

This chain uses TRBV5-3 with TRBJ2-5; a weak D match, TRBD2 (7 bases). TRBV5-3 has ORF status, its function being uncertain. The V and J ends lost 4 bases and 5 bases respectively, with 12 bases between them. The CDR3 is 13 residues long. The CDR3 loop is CARSPRGAETQYF. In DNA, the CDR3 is TGTGCCAGAAGCCCCCGGGGGGCCGAGACCCAGTACTTC.

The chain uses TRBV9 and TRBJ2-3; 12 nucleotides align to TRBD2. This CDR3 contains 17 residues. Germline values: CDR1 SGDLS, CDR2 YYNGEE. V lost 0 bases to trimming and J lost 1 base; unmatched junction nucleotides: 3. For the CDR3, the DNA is TGTGCCAGCAGCGTAGCGACTAGCGGGGGCCGCACAGATACGCAGTATTTT. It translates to CASSVATSGGRTDTQYF.

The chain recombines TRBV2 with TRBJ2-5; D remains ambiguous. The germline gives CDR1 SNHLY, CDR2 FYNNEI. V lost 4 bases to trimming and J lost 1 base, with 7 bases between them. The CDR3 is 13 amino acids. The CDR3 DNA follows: TGTGCCAGCAGTGTAGAAATCCAAGAGACCCAGTACTTC. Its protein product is CASSVEIQETQYF.

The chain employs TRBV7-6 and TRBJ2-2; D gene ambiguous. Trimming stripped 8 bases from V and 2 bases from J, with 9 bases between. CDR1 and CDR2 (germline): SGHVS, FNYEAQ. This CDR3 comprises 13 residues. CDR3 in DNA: TGTGCCAGCTCGTCCCCTAACACCGGGGAGCTGTTTTTT. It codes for CASSSPNTGELFF.

As DNA, the CDR3 is TGTGCCAGCAGTCCCTGGACTAGCGGGAGCCCAGATACGCAGTATTTT. It codes for CASSPWTSGSPDTQYF. The gene calls are TRBV28 and TRBJ2-3; 13 nucleotides match TRBD2. There are 16 residues in the CDR3. V dropped 5 bases and J dropped 4; count of bases not matched to a gene: 6. Germline V lookup: CDR1 MDHEN, CDR2 SYDVKM.

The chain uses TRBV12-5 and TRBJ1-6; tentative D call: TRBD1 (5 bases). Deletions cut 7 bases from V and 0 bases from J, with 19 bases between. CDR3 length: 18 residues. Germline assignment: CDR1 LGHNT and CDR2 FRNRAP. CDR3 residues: CASALRDSRSSYNSPLHF. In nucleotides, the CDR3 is TGTGCTAGTGCTTTAAGGGACTCCCGGAGCTCCTATAATTCACCCCTCCACTTT.

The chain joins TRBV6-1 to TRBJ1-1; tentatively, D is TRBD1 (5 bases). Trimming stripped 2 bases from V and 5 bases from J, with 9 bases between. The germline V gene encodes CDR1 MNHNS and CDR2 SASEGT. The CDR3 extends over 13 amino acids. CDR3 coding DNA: TGTGCCAGCAGTGAACTCCCAGGGACTGAAGCTTTCTTT. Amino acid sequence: CASSELPGTEAFF.

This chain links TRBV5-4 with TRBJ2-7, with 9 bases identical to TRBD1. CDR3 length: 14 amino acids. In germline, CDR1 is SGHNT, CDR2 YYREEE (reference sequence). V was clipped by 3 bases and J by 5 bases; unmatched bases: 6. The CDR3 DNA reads TGTGCCAGCAGCTCACCGGGACAGGGTGACGAGCAGTACTTC. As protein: CASSSPGQGDEQYF. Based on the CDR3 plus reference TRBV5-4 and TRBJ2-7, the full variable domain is ETGVTQSPTHLIKTRGQQVTLRCSSQSGHNTVSWYQQALGQGPQFIFQYYREEENGRGNFPPRFSGLQFPNYSSELNVNALELDDSALYLCASSSPGQGDEQYFGPGTRLTVT.

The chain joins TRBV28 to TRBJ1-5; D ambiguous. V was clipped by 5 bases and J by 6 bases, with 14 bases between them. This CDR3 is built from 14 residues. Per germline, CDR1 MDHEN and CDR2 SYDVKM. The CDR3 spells CASSPYRLSQPQHF. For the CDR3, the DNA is TGTGCCAGCAGTCCATACCGACTTAGTCAGCCCCAGCATTTT.

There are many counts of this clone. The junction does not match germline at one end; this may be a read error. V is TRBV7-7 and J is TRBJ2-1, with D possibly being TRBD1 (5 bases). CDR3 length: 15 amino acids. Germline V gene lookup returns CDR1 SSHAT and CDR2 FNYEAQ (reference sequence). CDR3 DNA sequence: TGTGCCAGCAGCTCCGGCAGGGCCTCCAACAATGAGCAGTTCTTC. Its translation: CASSSGRASNNEQFF.

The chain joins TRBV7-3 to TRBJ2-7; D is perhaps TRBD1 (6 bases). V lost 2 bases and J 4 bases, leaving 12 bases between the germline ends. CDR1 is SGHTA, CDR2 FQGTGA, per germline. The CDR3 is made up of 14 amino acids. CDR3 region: CASSLYREKYEQYF. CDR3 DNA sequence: TGTGCCAGCAGCTTATACAGGGAGAAGTACGAGCAGTACTTC. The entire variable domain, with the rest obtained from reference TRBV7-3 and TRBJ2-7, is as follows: GAGVSQTPSNKVTEKGKYVELRCDPISGHTALYWYRQSLGQGPEFLIYFQGTGAADDSGLPNDRFFAVRPEGSVSTLKIQRTERGDSAVYLCASSLYREKYEQYFGPGTRLTVT.

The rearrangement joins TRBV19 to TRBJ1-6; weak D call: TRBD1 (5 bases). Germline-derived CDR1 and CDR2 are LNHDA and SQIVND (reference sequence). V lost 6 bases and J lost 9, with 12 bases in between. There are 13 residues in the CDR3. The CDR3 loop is CASRDFGGSPLHF. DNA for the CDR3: TGTGCCAGTAGAGATTTCGGGGGTTCACCCCTCCACTTT.

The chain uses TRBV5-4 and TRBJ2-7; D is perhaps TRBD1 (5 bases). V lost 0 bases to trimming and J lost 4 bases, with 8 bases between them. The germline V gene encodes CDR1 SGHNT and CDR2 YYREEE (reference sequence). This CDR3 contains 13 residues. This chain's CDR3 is CASSLEGPYEQYF. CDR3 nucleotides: TGTGCCAGCAGCTTGGAGGGGCCGTACGAGCAGTACTTC.

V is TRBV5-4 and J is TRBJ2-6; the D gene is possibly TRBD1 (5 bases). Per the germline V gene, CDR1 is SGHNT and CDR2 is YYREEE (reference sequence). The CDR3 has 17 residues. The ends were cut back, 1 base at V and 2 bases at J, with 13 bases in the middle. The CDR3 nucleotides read TGTGCCAGCAGCTTGACAGGAATTAATCCTGGGGCCAACGTCCTGACTTTC. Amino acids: CASSLTGINPGANVLTF.

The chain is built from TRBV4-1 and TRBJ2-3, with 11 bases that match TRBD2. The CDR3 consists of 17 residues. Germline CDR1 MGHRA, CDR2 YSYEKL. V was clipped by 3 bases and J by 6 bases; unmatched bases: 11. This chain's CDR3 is CASSHKLAGDPWDTQYF. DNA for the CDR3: TGCGCCAGCAGCCACAAACTAGCGGGGGACCCCTGGGATACGCAGTATTTT.

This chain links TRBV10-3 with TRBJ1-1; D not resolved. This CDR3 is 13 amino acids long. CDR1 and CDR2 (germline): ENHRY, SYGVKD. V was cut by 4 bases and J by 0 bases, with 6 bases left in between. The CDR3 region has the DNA TGTGCCATCAGTGCTGGAGTGAACACTGAAGCTTTCTTT. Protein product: CAISAGVNTEAFF.

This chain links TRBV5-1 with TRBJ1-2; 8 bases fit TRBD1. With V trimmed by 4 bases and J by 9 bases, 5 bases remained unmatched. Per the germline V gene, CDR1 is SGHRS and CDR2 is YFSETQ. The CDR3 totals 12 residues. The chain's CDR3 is CASSPDRARYTF. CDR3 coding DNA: TGCGCCAGCAGCCCGGACAGGGCGCGCTACACCTTC.

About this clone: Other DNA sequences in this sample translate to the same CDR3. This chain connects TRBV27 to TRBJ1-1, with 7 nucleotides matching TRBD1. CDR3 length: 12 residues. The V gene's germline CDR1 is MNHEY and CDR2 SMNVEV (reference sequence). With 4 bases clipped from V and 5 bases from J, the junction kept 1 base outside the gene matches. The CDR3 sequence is CASSSGGTEAFF. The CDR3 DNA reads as TGTGCCAGCAGTTCAGGGGGGACTGAAGCTTTCTTT.

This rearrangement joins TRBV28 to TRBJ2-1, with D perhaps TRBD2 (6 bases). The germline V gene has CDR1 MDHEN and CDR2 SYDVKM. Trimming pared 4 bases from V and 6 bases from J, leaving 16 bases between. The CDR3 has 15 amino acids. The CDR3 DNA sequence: TGTGCCAGCAGTTCGGGACTCCTCCTCTCCAATGAGCAGTTCTTC. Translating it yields CASSSGLLLSNEQFF.